This paragraph reports one TCR beta chain. This clone was counted between two and nine times. The target of this receptor is not known. Within one base of it there is no much larger clone, and no base qualities were kept. This entry comes from a study of beta chain features in type 1 diabetes (dated by TCRdb to about 2018). Background for the entire study: Mean age, gender distribution, total cell number and subset yield did not differ between patients and healthy donors. Across all samples, about 110 million sorted cells were examined, and cell number per subset correlated strongly with RNA yield. Regulatory and stem cell-like memory subsets were obtained from only 8 patients and about 8 healthy donors, while naive and central memory subsets were obtained from all 30 or so donors. In the study, recently diagnosed type 1 diabetes patients and matched healthy donors were compared on the TCRB repertoires of their sorted circulating CD4+ T cell subsets.

CDR1 and CDR2, looked up from the germline V gene, are SNHLY and FYNNEI. The CDR3 holds 16 amino acids from the cysteine to the phenylalanine. This entry keeps only the CDR3 DNA: 48 bases, framed from base 1. V is pruned by 6 bases and J by 0 bases, leaving 5 bases of the junction without a gene match. General study outcomes and caveats: Shorter templates might be favored by PCR, yet because patient and control samples were amplified and corrected together, any such skew would affect both groups equally. Because cDNA rather than genomic DNA was sequenced, highly expressing activated cells could have been over-represented, although no difference in activation and CD3 levels was found between groups. At VDJ recombination sites, patients with type 1 diabetes made fewer insertions and deleted more nucleotides, a pattern implying thymic rearrangement abnormalities. Because the HLA sub-analyses included only small numbers of individuals, any influence of HLA type on TCRB rearrangement was left unresolved. In all four CD4+ subsets, TCRB CDR3 length was moderately but significantly shorter in type 1 diabetes patients. Naive, central memory and regulatory TCRB repertoires appeared to be more alike among patients than among healthy donors.

A single peripheral blood draw of 90 to 150 mL on average was collected from each donor into heparinised tubes. A BD FACSAria II was used to sort naive, central memory, regulatory and stem cell-like memory CD4+ T cells with a panel that included CD45RO, CCR7, CD25, CD127, CD95 and CD27. Every sorted population had a purity above 98%. PBMCs were isolated right away by Lymphoprep density gradient centrifugation and were stained directly, without culture. So that batch effects would be minimized, each experiment stained and sorted samples in pairs, pairing one healthy donor with one patient. The High Capacity cDNA Reverse Transcription Kit was used to reverse transcribe all of the isolated RNA, meaning that expressed TCRB transcripts were what got sequenced. Naive, central memory and regulatory T cell samples underwent deep immunoSEQ sequencing, averaging around 3.6 million total reads per sample. Sorted cells were lysed in RLT buffer, and RNA was extracted using DNase-treated RNeasy Micro or Mini kits according to cell number. To prevent cross-contamination, each cell subset was processed individually, whereas patient and healthy donor samples were processed jointly. TCRB sequences were amplified from cDNA with the immunoSEQ multiplex PCR, producing 87-bp fragments spanning the CDR3 region. Sequencing of the amplicons was performed on the Illumina HiSeq platform. The study's processing was this. Synthetic template baselines were used to correct PCR bias computationally, reads within Hamming distance 2 were collapsed, and singletons that could not be merged were discarded. Reads were aligned against IMGT so that V, D and J genes, CDR3 length and insertions or deletions at six rearrangement sites could be assigned. Clonotype counts were normalized to sorted cell number within each subset before computing true diversity and Gini coefficients with the tcR R package. The overlap coefficient, calculated on TCRB nucleotide sequences, was used to quantify repertoire sharing. TCRdb holds this immuneACCESS table with in-frame rearrangements only. Some clones are missing; in checked studies, unresolved V genes explain under half, and the rest has no known cause. V and J calls and clone size are given by that table; D and trimming were obtained from the DNA. The sample includes under 300,000 clones, with 27% observed a single time. The ten largest clones take up 4% of the sample.

The source of this sequence is a man younger than 45 in good health. The specimen sequenced was central memory CD4+ T cells from blood. The sequence joins TRBV2 to TRBJ1-3, with 10 central nucleotides matching TRBD1. This receptor has the CDR3 CASSRDRGSSGNTIYF. The base sequence is TGTGCCAGCAGCCGGGACAGGGGCTCCTCTGGAAACACCATATATTTT.